Each of the 5 T cell receptor beta chains below was sequenced from the same sample in a study of metastatic and nonmetastatic thyroid tumors. Each patient came to thyroid surgery without any prior treatment (of any kind). TCRdb re-called the PCR reads with MiXCR. The table has roughly 89,000 clones, around 13% seen once. Source material: tumor tissue. These TCRs come from a female donor with papillary thyroid cancer or a benign thyroid nodule (not recorded which). Some clones in this sample may be carry-over from other donors' samples.

This CDR3 is CASSSGVNTEAFF. The DNA for the CDR3 is TGTGCCAGCAGCTCAGGGGTAAACACTGAAGCTTTCTTT. The chain has TRBV7-3 and TRBJ1-1, with TRBD1 as a possible D gene (6 bases). This CDR3 comprises 13 residues. V was clipped by 4 bases and J by 2 bases, with 8 bases between them. Germline V gives CDR1 SGHTA, CDR2 FQGTGA.

This clone was recorded at least ten times. The sample carries other DNA sequences with the same CDR3. This sequence joins TRBV20-1 and TRBJ2-5; TRBD2 aligns across 8 bases. Germline lookup yields CDR1 DFQATT and CDR2 SNEGSKA (reference sequence). The CDR3 is 12 residues long. After removal of 3 bases from V and 4 bases from J, the junction contained 1 base not matched to a gene. CDR3 amino acids: CSASGGGETQYF. The CDR3 nucleotides read TGCAGTGCTAGCGGGGGGGGAGAGACCCAGTACTTC.

This clone was counted a few times. A much larger clone differs by one base, so this may be a read error. This sequence joins TRBV2 and TRBJ1-1; maybe TRBD1 (5 bases). CDR1 and CDR2 from the germline V gene are SNHLY and FYNNEI. The CDR3 spans 13 residues. Trimming shortened V by 4 bases and J by 2 bases, and 8 bases separated the two germline ends. This CDR3 reads CASSVGPNTEAFF. The DNA of the CDR3 is TGTGCCAGCAGTGTGGGGCCAAACACTGAAGCTTTCTTT.

About this clone: This may come from a read error, since a much larger clone is one base off. This chain connects TRBV28 to TRBJ1-5; D not certain. This CDR3 is 14 amino acids long. Germline loops: CDR1 MDHEN, CDR2 SYDVKM. The V gene lost 1 base and the J gene lost 5 bases, with 9 bases spanning the gap. The CDR3: CASSLSGSHQPQHF. CDR3 sequence (DNA): TGTGCCAGCAGTTTATCGGGGTCACATCAGCCCCAGCATTTT.

This clone was recorded many times. Other DNA variants within this sample encode the same CDR3. V and J are TRBV7-9 and TRBJ2-6, with D hard to call. Per the germline V gene, CDR1 is SEHNR and CDR2 is FQNEAQ (reference sequence). V lost 1 base, J lost 0 bases, and 4 bases lay in between. The CDR3 sequence is 15 residues long. The DNA for the CDR3 is TGTGCCAGCAGCTTAGGCATCTCTGGGGCCAACGTCCTGACTTTC. Amino acid sequence: CASSLGISGANVLTF.